Listed below are T cell receptor beta chains from one sample, sequenced in a study of blood T cell repertoires in COVID-19. Libraries were prepared by immunoSEQ multiplex PCR; TCRdb keeps only in-frame clonotypes and omits some of them. The sample yields just under 40,000 clones, around 95% seen once. Sample: peripheral blood. Receptors were obtained from a human donor with active COVID-19. The donor label of this sample is uncertain. Each CDR3 is given with its conserved first and last residue. The D gene is left open where the match is weak. Some rows mark clone size as missing; the rest say once, few, many or name a class of expanded clone.

V: TRBV29-1
J: TRBJ2-7
size: .
D: .
CDR3: CSVDRGYEQYF
DNA: TGCAGCGTTGACAGGGGCTACGAGCAGTACTTC

V: TRBV19
J: TRBJ1-6
size: .
D: .
CDR3: CASRPTGIGLSPLHF
DNA: TGTGCCAGTAGGCCAACAGGGATCGGTCTTTCACCCCTCCACTTT

V: TRBV9
J: TRBJ2-1
size: .
D: .
CDR3: CASSPQVASYNEQFF
DNA: TGTGCCAGCAGCCCTCAGGTTGCTTCCTACAATGAGCAGTTCTTC

V: TRBV21-1
J: TRBJ1-5
size: .
D: .
CDR3: CASSKGEYRGRPQPQHF
DNA: TGTGCCAGCAGCAAAGGAGAATACAGGGGGCGGCCTCAGCCCCAGCATTTT

V: TRBV27
J: TRBJ1-5
size: .
D: TRBD1
CDR3: CASSPPPVGQYSNQPQHF
DNA: TGTGCCAGCAGTCCTCCTCCCGTGGGACAGTATAGCAATCAGCCCCAGCATTTT

V: TRBV6-5
J: TRBJ2-1
size: .
D: TRBD1
CDR3: CASSRQGRFNEQFF
DNA: TGTGCCAGCAGCCGACAGGGAAGGTTCAATGAGCAGTTCTTC

V: TRBV7-2
J: TRBJ2-1
size: .
D: TRBD2
CDR3: CASSLSAWTSGRYNEQFF
DNA: TGTGCCAGCAGCTTAAGCGCCTGGACTAGCGGGAGGTACAATGAGCAGTTCTTC

V: TRBV7-2
J: TRBJ2-7
size: .
D: TRBD2
CDR3: CASSSLARRTSGDSYEQYF
DNA: TGTGCCAGCAGCTCACTCGCAAGACGGACTAGCGGAGACTCCTACGAGCAGTACTTC

V: TRBV20-1
J: TRBJ2-2
size: .
D: .
CDR3: CSASLRADTGELFF
DNA: TGCAGTGCTAGTTTGCGGGCCGACACCGGGGAGCTGTTTTTT

V: TRBV7-2
J: TRBJ2-5
size: .
D: .
CDR3: CASSFDRGRETQYF
DNA: TGTGCCAGCAGCTTTGATAGGGGGAGAGAGACCCAGTACTTC

V: TRBV7-8
J: TRBJ2-1
size: .
D: .
CDR3: CASSLVLGSGTRAMEFF
DNA: TGTGCCAGCAGCTTAGTGTTGGGTAGCGGAACGCGCGCAATGGAGTTCTTC

V: TRBV5-1
J: TRBJ2-7
size: .
D: .
CDR3: CASTTQGRPYEQYF
DNA: TGCGCCAGCACAACGCAGGGTAGACCCTACGAGCAGTACTTC

V: TRBV19
J: TRBJ2-1
size: .
D: TRBD2
CDR3: CASSTQAGENNEQFF
DNA: TGTGCCAGTAGTACCCAAGCGGGAGAAAACAATGAGCAGTTCTTC

V: TRBV19
J: TRBJ2-1
size: .
D: TRBD2
CDR3: CASSIAGVYNEQFF
DNA: TGTGCCAGTAGCATAGCGGGGGTATACAATGAGCAGTTCTTC

V: TRBV6-5
J: TRBJ2-1
size: .
D: .
CDR3: CASRSTSWPYNEQFF
DNA: TGTGCCAGCAGGTCAACTAGCTGGCCCTACAATGAGCAGTTCTTC

V: TRBV2
J: TRBJ2-3
size: .
D: .
CDR3: CASSSQTGRNTDTQYF
DNA: TGTGCCAGCAGTTCACAGACAGGGAGGAACACAGATACGCAGTATTTT

V: TRBV19
J: TRBJ1-5
size: .
D: .
CDR3: CASSIDRIGALRDDQPQHF
DNA: TGTGCCAGTAGTATAGACCGGATTGGGGCGTTAAGAGACGATCAGCCCCAGCATTTT

V: TRBV5-1
J: TRBJ2-3
size: once
D: .
CDR3: CASRVTTDTQYF
DNA: TGCGCCAGCAGGGTGACTACAGATACGCAGTATTTT

V: TRBV5-1
J: TRBJ2-7
size: .
D: .
CDR3: CASSLARQGIYEQYF
DNA: TGCGCCAGCAGCTTGGCCCGGCAGGGGATCTACGAGCAGTACTTC

V: TRBV6-5
J: TRBJ2-4
size: .
D: .
CDR3: CASAEGQNIQYF
DNA: TGTGCCAGCGCCGAGGGCCAAAACATTCAGTACTTC

V: TRBV4-1
J: TRBJ1-4
size: .
D: .
CDR3: CASSQEPQLGGEKLFF
DNA: TGCGCCAGCAGCCAAGAGCCCCAGCTCGGAGGCGAAAAACTGTTTTTT

V: TRBV2
J: TRBJ2-1
size: .
D: TRBD1
CDR3: CATRTGTSRYNEQFF
DNA: TGTGCCACCAGGACAGGTACCTCCCGCTACAATGAGCAGTTCTTC

V: TRBV5-1
J: TRBJ2-7
size: .
D: .
CDR3: CASSLTGNEQYF
DNA: TGCGCCAGCAGCTTGACAGGGAACGAGCAGTACTTC

V: TRBV7-9
J: TRBJ2-7
size: .
D: TRBD2
CDR3: CASSLAGGLAGGRSYEQYF
DNA: TGTGCCAGCAGCTTAGCGGGGGGACTAGCGGGAGGAAGGTCCTACGAGCAGTACTTC

V: TRBV11-3
J: TRBJ2-3
size: .
D: .
CDR3: CASSYLPDTQYF
DNA: TGTGCCAGCAGCTACCTACCAGATACGCAGTATTTT

V: TRBV5-1
J: TRBJ2-5
size: .
D: TRBD1
CDR3: CASSLGGQAGQETQYF
DNA: TGCGCCAGCAGCTTGGGGGGACAGGCCGGCCAAGAGACCCAGTACTTC

V: TRBV27
J: TRBJ2-1
size: .
D: TRBD1
CDR3: CASSPRDRVREQFF
DNA: TGTGCCAGCAGTCCGAGGGACAGGGTTCGTGAGCAGTTCTTC

V: TRBV10-1
J: TRBJ1-5
size: .
D: TRBD1
CDR3: CASSESHTGGASGQPQHF
DNA: TGCGCCAGCAGTGAGTCCCATACAGGGGGCGCATCAGGACAGCCCCAGCATTTT

V: TRBV7-8
J: TRBJ1-2
size: .
D: .
CDR3: CASSLVTGNINYGYTF
DNA: TGTGCCAGCAGCTTAGTTACAGGGAACATTAACTATGGCTACACCTTC

V: TRBV6-2/TRBV6-3
J: TRBJ2-7
size: .
D: TRBD1
CDR3: CASSYPTQGVVNEQYF
DNA: TGTGCCAGCAGTTACCCTACACAGGGGGTAGTGAACGAGCAGTACTTC

V: TRBV15
J: TRBJ2-1
size: .
D: .
CDR3: CATSRLGTVSEQFF
DNA: TGTGCCACCAGCAGACTGGGGACTGTCTCTGAGCAGTTCTTC

V: TRBV9
J: TRBJ2-2
size: .
D: .
CDR3: CASSVGRIGTGELFF
DNA: TGTGCCAGCAGCGTAGGGAGGATCGGCACCGGGGAGCTGTTTTTT

V: TRBV28
J: TRBJ2-5
size: .
D: .
CDR3: CASSLRGWGLGETQYF
DNA: TGTGCCAGCAGTTTACGGGGGTGGGGGTTGGGAGAGACCCAGTACTTC

V: TRBV6-4
J: TRBJ1-2
size: .
D: .
CDR3: CASSDSKRANYGYTF
DNA: TGTGCCAGCAGTGACTCCAAGAGGGCCAACTATGGCTACACCTTC

V: TRBV5-1
J: TRBJ2-2
size: .
D: TRBD2
CDR3: CASRKLAGETGELFF
DNA: TGCGCCAGCAGGAAACTAGCGGGAGAAACCGGGGAGCTGTTTTTT

V: TRBV9
J: TRBJ1-3
size: .
D: .
CDR3: CASSAREAASGNTIYF
DNA: TGTGCCAGCAGCGCCAGGGAGGCTGCCTCTGGAAACACCATATATTTT

V: TRBV6-5
J: TRBJ1-1
size: .
D: TRBD1
CDR3: CASSVTGGNTEAFF
DNA: TGTGCCAGCAGCGTGACAGGGGGGAACACTGAAGCTTTCTTT

V: TRBV5-6
J: TRBJ2-1
size: .
D: TRBD2
CDR3: CASHGRLSGGREQFF
DNA: TGTGCCAGCCATGGCCGTCTTAGCGGGGGGAGAGAGCAGTTCTTC

V: TRBV27
J: TRBJ1-1
size: .
D: TRBD1
CDR3: CASSLFGTGGWAFF
DNA: TGTGCCAGCAGTTTATTTGGGACAGGGGGATGGGCTTTCTTT

V: TRBV25-1
J: TRBJ2-1
size: .
D: .
CDR3: CASSVTRSNEQFF
DNA: TGTGCCAGCAGCGTTACTAGAAGCAATGAGCAGTTCTTC

V: TRBV7-9
J: TRBJ2-2
size: .
D: .
CDR3: CASSLGQGTTGELFF
DNA: TGTGCCAGCAGCTTAGGGCAGGGGACCACCGGGGAGCTGTTTTTT

V: TRBV6-5
J: TRBJ2-7
size: .
D: TRBD1
CDR3: CASSSDRGSYEQYF
DNA: TGTGCCAGCAGTTCGGACAGGGGAAGCTACGAGCAGTACTTC

V: TRBV7-8
J: TRBJ2-7
size: .
D: TRBD1
CDR3: CASSSTGFEQYF
DNA: TGTGCCAGCAGCTCGACAGGGTTCGAGCAGTACTTC

V: TRBV4-1
J: TRBJ2-1
size: .
D: TRBD2
CDR3: CASSQGTSGADNEQFF
DNA: TGCGCCAGCAGCCAAGGGACTAGCGGGGCCGACAATGAGCAGTTCTTC

V: TRBV5-1
J: TRBJ1-2
size: .
D: TRBD1
CDR3: CASSVDRGPHLYGYTF
DNA: TGCGCCAGCAGCGTGGACAGGGGGCCGCACCTATATGGCTACACCTTC